Below are 22 T cell receptor beta chains sequenced from a single sample in a study of T-cell reconstitution after alpha-beta-depleted transplantation in children. The authors prepared the TCRbeta library with unique molecular identifiers. TCRdb reanalysed the PCR reads using MiXCR and keeps one entry per CDR3 protein. Of about 610,000 distinct CDR3 sequences in the sample, 10% were seen once. Sequenced material: PBMCs from the stem cell graft donor, taken from the stem cell graft. Receptor source: a human donor who donated a stem cell graft to a child with acute myeloid leukemia.

This clonotype was picked up many times. The rearrangement joins TRBV5-1 to TRBJ2-7, with 7 bases that match TRBD1. This CDR3 is built from 15 residues. V shed 1 base, J shed 6 bases, and the junction held 10 bases outside the gene matches. Per the germline V gene, CDR1 is SGHRS and CDR2 is YFSETQ. The DNA for the CDR3 is TGCGCCAGCAGCTTGAGAAATGACAGGGCCCTCGAGCAGTACTTC. Its protein product is CASSLRNDRALEQYF.

The chain links TRBV5-1 to TRBJ2-1, with a tentative D call TRBD1 (5 bases). The germline V gene encodes CDR1 SGHRS and CDR2 YFSETQ. This CDR3 is 13 amino acids long. Trimming removed 1 base at V and 8 bases at J, with 10 bases between. This CDR3 is CASSLQGLDEQFF. The CDR3 bases are TGCGCCAGCAGCTTGCAGGGCCTTGATGAGCAGTTCTTC.

This clonotype was picked up many times. V gene TRBV29-1 combines with J gene TRBJ2-2; D is ambiguous. CDR1 and CDR2 from the germline V gene are SQVTM and ANQGSEA. V was trimmed by 0 bases and J by 1 base, leaving 6 bases between them. This CDR3 spans 14 amino acids. The CDR3 DNA sequence: TGCAGCGTTGAAGATTTGCAGAACACCGGGGAGCTGTTTTTT. Its translation: CSVEDLQNTGELFF.

Many counts were recorded for this clonotype. The rearrangement links TRBV14 to TRBJ2-1; 9 nucleotides align to TRBD2. The CDR3 runs to 16 residues. Germline V gives CDR1 SGHDN, CDR2 FVKESK. V dropped 1 base and J dropped 16; count of bases not matched to a gene: 17. DNA of the CDR3: TGTGCCAGCAGCCAAGTTGGGGGTCTTAGCGGGAGCAACTCCTTCTTC. Encoded protein: CASSQVGGLSGSNSFF. The whole variable domain, remainder taken from reference TRBV14 and TRBJ2-1, is EAGVTQFPSHSVIEKGQTVTLRCDPISGHDNLYWYRRVMGKEIKFLLHFVKESKQDESGMPNNRFLAERTGGTYSTLKVQPAELEDSGVYFCASSQVGGLSGSNSFFGPGTRLTVL.

CDR3 residues: CASKGRLTNTEAFF. In DNA, the CDR3 is TGTGCCAGCAAGGGTCGACTTACGAACACTGAAGCTTTCTTT. This sequence joins TRBV12-3 or TRBV12-4 and TRBJ1-1; no reliable D call. V lost 7 bases to trimming and J lost 1 base, with 13 bases between them. The length of the CDR3 is 14 residues.

In this sample, this clonotype turned up a few times. The gene calls are TRBV29-1 and TRBJ2-7; D is ambiguous. The V and J ends lost 4 bases and 0 bases respectively, with 10 bases between them. The CDR3 runs 13 residues. Germline assignment: CDR1 SQVTM and CDR2 ANQGSEA. The CDR3, as DNA: TGCAGCGTTGTCCAAGCGCTCTCCTACGAGCAGTACTTC. Translating gives CSVVQALSYEQYF.

This clonotype came up many times. The chain joins TRBV19 to TRBJ2-2; 9 bases agree with TRBD1. The CDR3 runs to 16 residues. Germline CDR1 reads LNHDA; CDR2 reads SQIVND (reference sequence). Germline trimming cut 4 bases from V and 4 bases from J; bases unmatched to any gene: 7. CDR3 DNA sequence: TGTGCCAGTAGTACCCTAGGACAGGGGCTCACCGGGGAGCTGTTTTTT. It is translated as CASSTLGQGLTGELFF.

A few counts support this clonotype. The chain employs TRBV7-3 and TRBJ2-5; D is possibly TRBD1 or TRBD2 (5 bases each). Germline V CDR1 and CDR2: SGHTA, FQGTGA. This CDR3 is 15 amino acids long. Between the trimmed V and J ends, which lost 3 bases and 2 bases, there was a span of 13 bases. CDR3 nucleotides: TGTGCCAGCAGCTTGATTCCCGGGACGCAAGAGACCCAGTACTTC. It is translated as CASSLIPGTQETQYF. The full variable domain, its missing parts supplied by reference TRBV7-3 and TRBJ2-5, is GAGVSQTPSNKVTEKGKYVELRCDPISGHTALYWYRQSLGQGPEFLIYFQGTGAADDSGLPNDRFFAVRPEGSVSTLKIQRTERGDSAVYLCASSLIPGTQETQYFGPGTRLLVL.

In its sample, this clonotype was seen a few times. The CDR3 protein is CSASPTGATEAFF. CDR3 in DNA: TGCAGTGCTAGTCCTACAGGGGCCACTGAAGCTTTCTTT. V and J are TRBV20-1 and TRBJ1-1, with TRBD1 matching over 7 bases. The CDR3 has 13 amino acids. Germline loops: CDR1 DFQATT, CDR2 SNEGSKA (reference sequence). V gave up 3 bases and J gave up 4 bases; unmatched junction bases: 5.

In this sample, this clonotype turned up a few times. The V and J genes are TRBV12-3 or TRBV12-4 and TRBJ2-1; D possibly corresponds to TRBD1 (6 bases). V was cut by 6 bases and J by 8 bases, with 14 bases left in between. The CDR3 extends over 13 amino acids. The CDR3 is CASRPPGGHEQFF. The CDR3 bases are TGTGCCAGCAGACCGCCTGGGGGCCATGAGCAGTTCTTC.

The table lists this clonotype with a few counts. This chain links TRBV7-2 with TRBJ1-5; D may be TRBD1 (6 bases). V was trimmed by 5 bases and J by 0 bases, leaving 8 bases between them. The CDR3 length is 14 residues. CDR1 is SGHTA, CDR2 FQGNSA, per germline. CDR3: CASSGQISNQPQHF. CDR3 DNA: TGTGCCAGCAGCGGACAGATTAGCAATCAGCCCCAGCATTTT.

The chain recombines TRBV15 with TRBJ2-1, with TRBD2 identical over 14 bases. After removal of 0 bases from V and 2 bases from J, the junction contained 6 bases not matched to a gene. This CDR3 comprises 19 residues. The germline V gene has CDR1 LNHNV and CDR2 YYDKDF (reference sequence). CDR3 sequence: CATSRDGTSGRGPYNEQFF. The CDR3 coding sequence is TGTGCCACCAGCAGAGACGGGACTAGCGGGAGAGGCCCCTACAATGAGCAGTTCTTC.

The gene calls are TRBV2 and TRBJ2-1; possible D gene TRBD2, 6 bases. Trimming shortened V by 8 bases and J by 9 bases, and 32 bases separated the two germline ends. The CDR3 loop spans 18 amino acids. Germline values: CDR1 SNHLY, CDR2 FYNNEI. This CDR3 is CASCLLSRSSERRGEQFF. The CDR3 nucleotides read TGTGCCAGCTGTTTACTCTCGAGGAGTAGCGAACGGCGGGGTGAGCAGTTCTTC.

CDR3 coding DNA: TGTGCCAGCAGCCCCGGGACGGAAGGGTACGAGCAGTACTTC. It specifies CASSPGTEGYEQYF. The J gene is TRBJ2-7, the V gene TRBV3-1; D is possibly TRBD1 or TRBD2 (5 bases each). CDR1 and CDR2 from the germline V gene are LGHDT and YNNKEL (reference sequence). CDR3 size: 14 residues. The germline V and J ends were trimmed by 4 bases and 4 bases, with 14 bases remaining between them.

CDR3 nucleotides: TGTGCCAGCAGCCCCCGCGGCGGGAGAACCGAGCAGTACTTC. Translated, it gives CASSPRGGRTEQYF. This sequence joins TRBV7-2 and TRBJ2-7, with 7 positions matching TRBD2. The V and J ends lost 5 bases and 6 bases, in that order; junction bases with no gene match: 10. CDR3 length: 14 residues. From germline, CDR1 is SGHTA and CDR2 FQGNSA. The full variable domain, with the rest looked up from reference TRBV7-2 and TRBJ2-7, is GAGVSQSPSNKVTEKGKDVELRCDPISGHTALYWYRQSLGQGLEFLIYFQGNSAPDKSGLPSDRFSAERTGGSVSTLTIQRTQQEDSAVYLCASSPRGGRTEQYFGPGTRLTVT.

This clonotype was seen more than once but under ten times. V and J are TRBV27 and TRBJ1-2; 7 bases line up with TRBD1. CDR3 size: 12 residues. Unmatched junction bases numbered 3, after V lost 4 bases and J lost 7 bases. The germline gives CDR1 MNHEY, CDR2 SMNVEV (reference sequence). This CDR3 is CASSSWDSGYTF. Written as DNA, the CDR3 is TGTGCCAGCAGTTCCTGGGACAGTGGCTACACCTTC.

There are many counts of this clonotype. This rearrangement joins TRBV5-6 to TRBJ1-3; possible D gene TRBD1, 5 bases. The V end was cut by 1 base, the J end by 1 base, with 9 bases between. Germline lookup yields CDR1 SGHDT and CDR2 YYEEEE. This CDR3 has 15 amino acids. CDR3: CASSLHRYSGNTIYF. The CDR3 nucleotides are TGTGCCAGCAGCTTGCACAGGTATTCTGGAAACACCATATATTTT.

There are many counts of this clonotype. The V and J genes are TRBV5-1 and TRBJ2-1, with D possibly being TRBD2 (5 bases). CDR1 is SGHRS, CDR2 YFSETQ, per germline. Trimming left V 0 bases short and J 5 bases short, with 12 bases between. The CDR3 spans 15 residues. Here the CDR3 DNA reads TGCGCCAGCAGCTTGGACGGGATACGTGACAATGAGCAGTTCTTC. Amino acids: CASSLDGIRDNEQFF.

This clonotype appeared a few times. The chain couples TRBV3-1 to TRBJ2-7; the match to TRBD2 covers 9 bases. In germline, CDR1 is LGHDT, CDR2 YNNKEL (reference sequence). The ends lost 1 base at V and 5 bases at J; junction bases unmatched: 9. The CDR3 extends over 16 amino acids. The CDR3 region is CASSQVWWREGDEQYF. CDR3 coding DNA: TGTGCCAGCAGCCAAGTGTGGTGGCGGGAGGGCGACGAGCAGTACTTC.

This clonotype occurred many times. The rearrangement uses TRBV6-2 or TRBV6-3 and TRBJ1-1; a possible D gene is TRBD1 (6 bases). This CDR3 is 11 amino acids long. Germline CDR1 is MNHEY and CDR2 is SVGEGT. The ends were cut back, 6 bases at V and 8 bases at J, with 10 bases in the middle. The CDR3 region is CASREGTEAFF. DNA of the CDR3: TGTGCCAGCAGGGAAGGGACAGAAGCTTTCTTT.

This clonotype was recorded a few times. V gene TRBV7-2 combines with J gene TRBJ1-1; tentative D call: TRBD1 (6 bases). The CDR3 is made up of 13 amino acids. Germline CDR1 reads SGHTA; CDR2 reads FQGNSA. V gave up 7 bases and J gave up 10 bases, with 19 bases separating them. CDR3 amino acids: CASTNIGGGLAFF. CDR3 nucleotide sequence: TGTGCCAGCACCAATATTGGGGGCGGGTTAGCTTTCTTT. Together with reference TRBV7-2 and TRBJ1-1, the CDR3 gives the full variable domain: GAGVSQSPSNKVTEKGKDVELRCDPISGHTALYWYRQSLGQGLEFLIYFQGNSAPDKSGLPSDRFSAERTGGSVSTLTIQRTQQEDSAVYLCASTNIGGGLAFFGQGTRLTVV.

The chain links TRBV7-9 to TRBJ1-1, with 8 bases identical to TRBD1. The CDR3 loop spans 14 amino acids. V lost 5 bases and J lost 4; bases outside the gene matches: 6. The germline V gene encodes CDR1 SEHNR and CDR2 FQNEAQ (reference sequence). The DNA of the CDR3 is TGTGCCAGCAGCACGCGAACAGGGGGCACTGAAGCTTTCTTT. Residues: CASSTRTGGTEAFF.